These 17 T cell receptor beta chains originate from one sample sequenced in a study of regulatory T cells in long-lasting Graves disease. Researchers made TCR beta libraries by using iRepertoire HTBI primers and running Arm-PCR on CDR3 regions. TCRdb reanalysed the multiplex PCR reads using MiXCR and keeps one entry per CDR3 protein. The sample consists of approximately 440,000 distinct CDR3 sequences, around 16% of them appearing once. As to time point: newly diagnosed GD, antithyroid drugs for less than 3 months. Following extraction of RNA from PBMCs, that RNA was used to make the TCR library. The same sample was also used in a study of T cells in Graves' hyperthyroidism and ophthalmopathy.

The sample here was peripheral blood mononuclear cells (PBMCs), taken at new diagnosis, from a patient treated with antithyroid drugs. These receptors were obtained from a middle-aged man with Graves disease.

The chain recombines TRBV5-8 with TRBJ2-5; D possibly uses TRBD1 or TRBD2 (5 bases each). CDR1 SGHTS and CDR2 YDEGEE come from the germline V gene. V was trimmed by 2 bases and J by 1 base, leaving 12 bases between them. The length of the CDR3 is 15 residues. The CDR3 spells CASSFGGYPQETQYF. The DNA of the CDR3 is TGTGCCAGCAGCTTTGGGGGTTACCCCCAAGAGACCCAGTACTTC.

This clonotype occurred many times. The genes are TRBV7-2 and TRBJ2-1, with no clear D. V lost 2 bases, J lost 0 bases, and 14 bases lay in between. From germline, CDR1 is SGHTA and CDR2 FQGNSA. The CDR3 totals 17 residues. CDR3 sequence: CASSLIMATSSYNEQFF. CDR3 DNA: TGTGCCAGCAGCTTAATCATGGCAACGAGCTCCTACAATGAGCAGTTCTTC.

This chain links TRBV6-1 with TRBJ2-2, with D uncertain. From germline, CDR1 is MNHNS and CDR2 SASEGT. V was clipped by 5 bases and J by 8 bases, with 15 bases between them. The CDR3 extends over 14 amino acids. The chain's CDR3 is CASSQTKATGELFF. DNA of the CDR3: TGTGCCAGCAGTCAGACGAAAGCGACAGGGGAGCTGTTTTTT.

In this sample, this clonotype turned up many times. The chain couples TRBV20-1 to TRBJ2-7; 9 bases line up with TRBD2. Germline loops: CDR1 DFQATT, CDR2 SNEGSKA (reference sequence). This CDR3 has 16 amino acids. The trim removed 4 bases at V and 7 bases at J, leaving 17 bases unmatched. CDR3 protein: CSAKSPLAGAGDEQYF. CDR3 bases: TGCAGTGCTAAAAGCCCCTTAGCGGGAGCAGGGGATGAGCAGTACTTC.

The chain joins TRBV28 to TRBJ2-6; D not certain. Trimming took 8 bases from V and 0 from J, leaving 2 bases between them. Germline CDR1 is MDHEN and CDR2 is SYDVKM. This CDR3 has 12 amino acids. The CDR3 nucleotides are TGTGCCAGCGTCTCTGGGGCCAACGTCCTGACTTTC. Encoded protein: CASVSGANVLTF.

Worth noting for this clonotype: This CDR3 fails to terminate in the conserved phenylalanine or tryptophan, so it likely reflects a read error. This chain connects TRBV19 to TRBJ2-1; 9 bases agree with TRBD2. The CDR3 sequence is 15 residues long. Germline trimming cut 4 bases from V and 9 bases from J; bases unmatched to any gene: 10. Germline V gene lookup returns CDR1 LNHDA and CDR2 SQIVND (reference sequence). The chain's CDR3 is CASSTQAGGQREQFL. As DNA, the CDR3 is TGTGCCAGTAGTACTCAAGCGGGAGGACAACGTGAGCAGTTCCTC.

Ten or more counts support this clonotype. The CDR3 bases are TGTGCCAGCAGCAAGTGGGGGACCGGGGAGCTGTTTTTT. Protein: CASSKWGTGELFF. The chain joins TRBV11-3 to TRBJ2-2, with D perhaps matching TRBD1 or TRBD2 (5 bases each). CDR3 size: 13 residues. Germline lookup yields CDR1 SGHNT and CDR2 YENEEA. Deletions cut 5 bases from V and 5 bases from J, with 9 bases between.

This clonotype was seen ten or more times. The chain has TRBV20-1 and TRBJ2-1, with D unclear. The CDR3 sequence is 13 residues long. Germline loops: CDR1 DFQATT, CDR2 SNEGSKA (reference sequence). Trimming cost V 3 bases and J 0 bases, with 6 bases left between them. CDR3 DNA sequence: TGCAGTGCTAGCCGGCCCTCCTACAATGAGCAGTTCTTC. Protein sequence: CSASRPSYNEQFF.

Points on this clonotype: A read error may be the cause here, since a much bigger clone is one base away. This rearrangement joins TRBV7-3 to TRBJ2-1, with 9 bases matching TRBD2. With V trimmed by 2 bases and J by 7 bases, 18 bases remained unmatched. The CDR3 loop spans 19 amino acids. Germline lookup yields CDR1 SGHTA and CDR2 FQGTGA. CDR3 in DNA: TGTGCCAGCAGCTTATTAGCTCGGAGACTAGCGGTAGGAGGGAATGAGCAGTTCTTC. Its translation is CASSLLARRLAVGGNEQFF. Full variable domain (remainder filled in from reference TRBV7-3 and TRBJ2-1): GAGVSQTPSNKVTEKGKYVELRCDPISGHTALYWYRQSLGQGPEFLIYFQGTGAADDSGLPNDRFFAVRPEGSVSTLKIQRTERGDSAVYLCASSLLARRLAVGGNEQFFGPGTRLTVL.

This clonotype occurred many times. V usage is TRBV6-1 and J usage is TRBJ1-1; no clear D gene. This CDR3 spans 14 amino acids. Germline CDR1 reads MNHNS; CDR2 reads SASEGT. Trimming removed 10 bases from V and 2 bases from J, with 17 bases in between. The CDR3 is CATRGMAGNTEAFF. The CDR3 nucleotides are TGTGCCACACGTGGTATGGCGGGTAACACTGAAGCTTTCTTT.

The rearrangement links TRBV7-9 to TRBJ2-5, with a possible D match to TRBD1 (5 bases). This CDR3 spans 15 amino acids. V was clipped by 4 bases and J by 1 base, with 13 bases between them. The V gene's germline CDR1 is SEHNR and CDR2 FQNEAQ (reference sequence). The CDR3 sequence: CASSSDNGAQETQYF. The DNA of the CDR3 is TGTGCCAGCAGCTCTGACAATGGGGCCCAAGAGACCCAGTACTTC.

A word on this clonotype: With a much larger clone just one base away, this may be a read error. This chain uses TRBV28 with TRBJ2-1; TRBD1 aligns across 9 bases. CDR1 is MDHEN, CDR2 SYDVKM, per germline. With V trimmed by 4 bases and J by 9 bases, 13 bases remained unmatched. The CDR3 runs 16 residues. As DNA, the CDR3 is TGTGCCAGCAGTTCTATTGTGGGACAGGGTGTGAGTGAGCAGTTCTTC. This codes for CASSSIVGQGVSEQFF.

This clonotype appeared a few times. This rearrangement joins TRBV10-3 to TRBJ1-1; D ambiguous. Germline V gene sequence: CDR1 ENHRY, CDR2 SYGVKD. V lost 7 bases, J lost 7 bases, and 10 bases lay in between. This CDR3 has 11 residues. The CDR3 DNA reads TGTGCCATCAAGAGAACAGATGAAGCTTTCTTT. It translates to CAIKRTDEAFF.

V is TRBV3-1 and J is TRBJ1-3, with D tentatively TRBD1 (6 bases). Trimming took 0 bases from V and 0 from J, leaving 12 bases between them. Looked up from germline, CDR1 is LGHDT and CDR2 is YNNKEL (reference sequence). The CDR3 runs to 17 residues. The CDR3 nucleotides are TGTGCCAGCAGCCAAGATGGACAGACCCTCTCTGGAAACACCATATATTTT. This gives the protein CASSQDGQTLSGNTIYF. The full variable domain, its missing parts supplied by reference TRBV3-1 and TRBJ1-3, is DTAVSQTPKYLVTQMGNDKSIKCEQNLGHDTMYWYKQDSKKFLKIMFSYNNKELIINETVPNRFSPKSPDKAHLNLHINSLELGDSAVYFCASSQDGQTLSGNTIYFGEGSWLTVV.

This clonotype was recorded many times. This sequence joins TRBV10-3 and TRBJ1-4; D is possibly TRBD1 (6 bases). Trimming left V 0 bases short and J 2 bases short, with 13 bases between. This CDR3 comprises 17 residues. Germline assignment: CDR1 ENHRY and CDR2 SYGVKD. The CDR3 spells CAISESSGVGTNEKLFF. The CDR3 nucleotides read TGTGCCATCAGTGAGTCGTCAGGGGTGGGGACTAATGAAAAACTGTTTTTT.

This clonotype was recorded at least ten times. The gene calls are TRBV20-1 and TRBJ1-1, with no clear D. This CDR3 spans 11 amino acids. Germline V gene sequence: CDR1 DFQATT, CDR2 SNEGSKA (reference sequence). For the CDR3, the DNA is TGCGGACCCGGGAAGAACACTGAAGCTTTCTTT. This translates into CGPGKNTEAFF.

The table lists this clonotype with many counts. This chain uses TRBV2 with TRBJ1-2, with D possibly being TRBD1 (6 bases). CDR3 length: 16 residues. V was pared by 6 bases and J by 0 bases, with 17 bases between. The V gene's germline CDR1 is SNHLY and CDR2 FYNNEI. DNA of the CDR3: TGTGCCAGCAGAACAGGGAGTATATATCCTAACTATGGCTACACCTTC. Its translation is CASRTGSIYPNYGYTF.